The clone carrying this T cell receptor (beta chain) has just one count. Using immunoSEQ multiplex PCR, the repertoire was profiled, and TCRdb retains in-frame clones only, with some absent. The table lists about 160,000 clones, more than 75% of them singletons. This sample was included in a study of blood T cell repertoires in COVID-19. Whole-study context: Collection of acute and convalescent COVID-19 samples took place in the United States, Italy and Spain.

There are 13 residues in the CDR3. Germline V gene lookup returns CDR1 MGHRA and CDR2 YSYEKL. V lost 1 base and J 7 bases, leaving 10 bases between the germline ends. The sample comprised peripheral blood. This sequence was found in a man aged 35-49 years with acute or convalescent COVID-19. The chain joins TRBV4-1 to TRBJ2-5; D remains ambiguous. The CDR3 loop reads CASSQAPIGTQYF. The DNA for the CDR3 is TGCGCCAGCAGCCAAGCCCCCATCGGGACCCAGTACTTC.